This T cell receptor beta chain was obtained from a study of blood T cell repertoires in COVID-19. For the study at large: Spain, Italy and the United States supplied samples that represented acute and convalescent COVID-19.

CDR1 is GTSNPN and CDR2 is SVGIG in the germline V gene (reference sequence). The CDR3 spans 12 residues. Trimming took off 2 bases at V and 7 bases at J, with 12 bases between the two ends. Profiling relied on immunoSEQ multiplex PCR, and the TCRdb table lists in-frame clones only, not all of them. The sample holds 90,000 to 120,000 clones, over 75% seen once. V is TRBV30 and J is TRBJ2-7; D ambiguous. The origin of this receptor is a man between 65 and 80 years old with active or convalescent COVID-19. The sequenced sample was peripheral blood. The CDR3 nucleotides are TGTGCCTGGAGTCTAGTGCAGAATGAGCAGTACTTC. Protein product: CAWSLVQNEQYF. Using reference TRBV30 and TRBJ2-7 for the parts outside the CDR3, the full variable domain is SQTIHQWPATLVQPVGSPLSLECTVEGTSNPNLYWYRQAAGRGLQLLFYSVGIGQISSEVPQNLSASRPQDRQFILSSKKLLLSDSGFYLCAWSLVQNEQYFGPGTRLTVT.